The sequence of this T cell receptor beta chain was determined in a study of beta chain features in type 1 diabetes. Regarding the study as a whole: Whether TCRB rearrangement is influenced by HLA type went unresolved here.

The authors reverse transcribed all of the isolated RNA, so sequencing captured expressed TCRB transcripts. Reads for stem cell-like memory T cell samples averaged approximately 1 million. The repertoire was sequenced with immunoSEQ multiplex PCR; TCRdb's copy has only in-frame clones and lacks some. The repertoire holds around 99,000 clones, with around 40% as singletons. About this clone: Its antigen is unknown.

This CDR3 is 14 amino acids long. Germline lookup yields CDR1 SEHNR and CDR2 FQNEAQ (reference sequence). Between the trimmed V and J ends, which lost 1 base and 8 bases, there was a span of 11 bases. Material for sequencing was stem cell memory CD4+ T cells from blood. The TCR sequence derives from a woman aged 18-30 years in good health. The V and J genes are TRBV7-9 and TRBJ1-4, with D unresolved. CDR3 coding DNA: TGTGCCAGCAGCTTAGAGTGGTCGAGGGAAAAACTGTTTTTT. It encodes CASSLEWSREKLFF.